The 26 T cell receptor beta chains below were found in one sample sequenced in a study of T-cell memory formation after mild COVID-19. One entry per CDR3 protein, called by TCRdb with MiXCR from the 5' RACE reads. The sample consists of about 100,000 distinct CDR3 sequences, roughly 11% of them appearing once. The sample comprised PBMCs or a T cell subset sorted from them (not recorded which). Source of these receptors: a man aged 18 to 30 who had mild COVID-19 (a few samples of this study predate the infection). Cell type and time point are not known.

The table lists this clonotype with many counts. The rearrangement uses TRBV10-2 and TRBJ2-7, with D maybe TRBD1 (5 bases). The V end lost 0 bases, the J end lost 2 bases, and 8 bases lay between the germline ends. CDR1 WSHSY and CDR2 SAAADI come from the germline V gene. The CDR3 covers 14 residues. The CDR3 nucleotides are TGCGCCAGCAGTGAGTCGTGGGGCCCCTACGAGCAGTACTTC. Protein sequence: CASSESWGPYEQYF.

This clonotype was detected many times. V gene TRBV7-8 combines with J gene TRBJ2-3; TRBD2 matches at 8 bases. V lost 2 bases and J lost 2; bases outside the gene matches: 9. Looked up from germline, CDR1 is SGHVS and CDR2 is FQNEAQ. This CDR3 has 17 residues. CDR3 amino acids: CASSLLLGSGTTDTQYF. The CDR3 nucleotides are TGTGCCAGCAGCTTATTGTTGGGTAGCGGGACCACAGATACGCAGTATTTT.

V usage is TRBV20-1 and J usage is TRBJ1-1, with D possibly TRBD1 on 5 matching bases. This CDR3 is 13 amino acids long. Germline V gene data show CDR1 as DFQATT and CDR2 as SNEGSKA (reference sequence). With 1 base removed from V and 3 bases from J, the gap between germline ends came to 9 bases. Here the CDR3 reads CSARGGRDTEAFF. CDR3 coding DNA: TGCAGTGCTAGAGGGGGGAGGGACACTGAAGCTTTCTTT.

This chain links TRBV12-3 or TRBV12-4 with TRBJ1-1; D uncertain. The germline V and J ends were trimmed by 7 bases and 4 bases, with 16 bases remaining between them. This CDR3 region has 14 residues. The CDR3 DNA is TGTGCCAGCAATTTTCTTGTGGTCGGCACTGAAGCTTTCTTT. Amino acids: CASNFLVVGTEAFF.

The rearrangement joins TRBV6-6 to TRBJ2-7; D remains ambiguous. Germline assignment: CDR1 MNHNY and CDR2 SVGAGI (reference sequence). Trimming shortened V by 5 bases and J by 1 base, and 9 bases separated the two germline ends. The CDR3 is 13 residues long. CDR3 nucleotide sequence: TGTGCCAGCAGTCCGGGCGGTTCCTACGAGCAGTACGTC. It encodes CASSPGGSYEQYV.

This clonotype was observed a few times. V gene TRBV12-3 or TRBV12-4 combines with J gene TRBJ1-2; TRBD1 agrees at 8 bases. With V trimmed by 3 bases and J by 8 bases, 11 bases remained unmatched. The CDR3 loop spans 15 amino acids. For the CDR3, the DNA is TGTGCCAGCAGTTTCCCGTCGACAGGGGTCGGCGGCTACACCTTC. Encoded protein: CASSFPSTGVGGYTF.

This clonotype was detected a few times. The chain has TRBV5-1 and TRBJ2-5; a possible D gene is TRBD2 (6 bases). Per germline, CDR1 SGHRS and CDR2 YFSETQ. V was shortened by 0 bases and J by 0 bases, with 9 bases between the two germline ends. The length of the CDR3 is 15 residues. The CDR3: CASSLEAGYQETQYF. In DNA form, the CDR3 reads TGCGCCAGCAGCTTGGAGGCGGGGTACCAAGAGACCCAGTACTTC.

The table lists this clonotype with a few counts. V is TRBV24-1 and J is TRBJ1-2; D remains unclear. Deletions cut 7 bases from V and 1 base from J, with 6 bases between. The germline V gene has CDR1 KGHDR and CDR2 SFDVKD. This CDR3 contains 12 residues. The CDR3 bases are TGTGCCACCAGGCACAGTAACTATGGCTACACCTTC. It codes for CATRHSNYGYTF.

This chain connects TRBV29-1 to TRBJ1-1, with D tentatively TRBD1 (6 bases). Germline CDR1 is SQVTM and CDR2 is ANQGSEA. Trimming removed 5 bases from V and 4 bases from J, with 14 bases in between. The CDR3 is 13 amino acids. The CDR3 loop is CSVMGGAGTEAFF. CDR3 DNA sequence: TGCAGCGTTATGGGGGGCGCGGGCACTGAAGCTTTCTTT.

V is TRBV20-1 and J is TRBJ2-7; D is perhaps TRBD2 (7 bases). The CDR3 contains 13 residues. V was trimmed by 0 bases and J by 7 bases, leaving 13 bases between them. The germline V gene has CDR1 DFQATT and CDR2 SNEGSKA (reference sequence). Written as DNA, the CDR3 is TGCAGTGCTAGAGATGGGGGGGCCGGAGAGCAGTACGTC. It encodes CSARDGGAGEQYV.

This clonotype was observed a handful of times. This chain joins TRBV7-9 and TRBJ2-1; the D gene is possibly TRBD1 (6 bases). Trimming stripped 4 bases from V and 3 bases from J, with 13 bases between. Germline V gene sequence: CDR1 SEHNR, CDR2 FQNEAQ (reference sequence). The CDR3 totals 15 residues. The CDR3 spells CASSSSKQGYNEQFF. CDR3 DNA: TGTGCCAGCAGCTCTTCAAAACAGGGCTACAATGAGCAGTTCTTC.

This clonotype was seen ten or more times. CDR3 nucleotide sequence: TGTGCCAGCAGTGATGGGGGGACCACAGATACGCAGTATTTT. Amino acids: CASSDGGTTDTQYF. V gene TRBV6-4 combines with J gene TRBJ2-3; weak D call: TRBD2 (6 bases). Germline lookup yields CDR1 MRHNA and CDR2 SNTAGT. V was shortened by 3 bases and J by 2 bases, with 9 bases between the two germline ends. This CDR3 spans 14 amino acids.

In this sample, this clonotype turned up many times. The gene calls are TRBV7-9 and TRBJ1-1; 11 bases map to TRBD1. The germline CDR1 and CDR2 sequences are SEHNR and FQNEAQ (reference sequence). The V gene end was trimmed by 4 bases and the J gene end by 11 bases; junction bases not matched to a gene: 3. The CDR3 covers 12 residues. The CDR3 DNA reads as TGTGCCAGCAGCTGGACAGGGGGCGACGCTTTCTTT. Its translation: CASSWTGGDAFF.

This clonotype was picked up a small number of times. The chain has TRBV20-1 and TRBJ2-2, with D perhaps TRBD1 (7 bases). Germline CDR1 DFQATT, CDR2 SNEGSKA (reference sequence). The CDR3 is made up of 15 amino acids. Between the trimmed V and J ends, which lost 5 bases and 3 bases, there was a span of 16 bases. The CDR3 here is CSADQGGRHTGELFF. In DNA, the CDR3 is TGCAGTGCTGACCAGGGGGGCAGGCACACCGGGGAGCTGTTTTTT.

A word on this clonotype: Germline and junction disagree at one end, which may indicate a read error. The chain uses TRBV5-6 and TRBJ2-5; weak D call: TRBD2 (7 bases). The CDR3 spans 15 residues. Germline-derived CDR1 and CDR2 are SGHDT and YYEEEE. CDR3 nucleotide sequence: TGTGCCAGCACTCCTCCCGTGGGGGGGCGGGAGACCCACTACTTC. Its translation is CASTPPVGGRETHYF.

This clonotype was observed at least ten times. The chain combines TRBV5-1 with TRBJ1-3; D ambiguous. This CDR3 spans 15 amino acids. CDR1 SGHRS and CDR2 YFSETQ come from the germline V gene. Trimming left V 0 bases short and J 0 bases short, with 7 bases between. The DNA of the CDR3 is TGCGCCAGCAGCTTGGCCGGGGACTCTGGAAACACCATATATTTT. This sequence encodes CASSLAGDSGNTIYF.

The V call is TRBV7-3, the J call TRBJ2-1; 12 bases fit TRBD2. The CDR3 sequence is 16 residues long. Germline-derived CDR1 and CDR2 are SGHTA and FQGTGA. V dropped 4 bases and J dropped 7; count of bases not matched to a gene: 8. The CDR3 spells CASSSSSGGAENEQFF. The CDR3 region has the DNA TGTGCCAGCAGCTCGTCTAGCGGGGGGGCCGAAAATGAGCAGTTCTTC.

This clonotype has only a few counts. V and J are TRBV20-1 and TRBJ2-3; D gene unclear. Trimming took off 1 base at V and 7 bases at J, with 9 bases between the two ends. Per the germline V gene, CDR1 is DFQATT and CDR2 is SNEGSKA (reference sequence). The CDR3 is 12 residues long. This chain's CDR3 is CSARGSGYTQYF. Written as DNA, the CDR3 is TGCAGTGCTAGAGGGTCTGGGTATACGCAGTATTTT.

This clonotype appeared many times. J is TRBJ2-3 and V is TRBV2; D is unresolved. This CDR3 region has 12 residues. From germline, CDR1 is SNHLY and CDR2 FYNNEI. Trimming stripped 0 bases from V and 4 bases from J, with 2 bases between. The CDR3 DNA reads as TGTGCCAGCAGTGAAGCGTCAGATACGCAGTATTTT. Translated: CASSEASDTQYF.

This clonotype was picked up many times. V is TRBV2 and J is TRBJ1-1; no reliable D call. With 6 bases removed from V and 0 bases from J, the gap between germline ends came to 5 bases. CDR1 and CDR2 from the germline V gene are SNHLY and FYNNEI. The CDR3 extends over 12 amino acids. The CDR3 loop is CASSRMNTEAFF. CDR3 DNA sequence: TGTGCCAGCAGCCGCATGAACACTGAAGCTTTCTTT.

This clonotype has only a few counts. V usage is TRBV12-3 or TRBV12-4 and J usage is TRBJ1-5; D gene ambiguous. Trimming removed 6 bases at V and 4 bases at J, with 16 bases between. CDR3 length equals 15 residues. The CDR3 loop reads CASSPTAMGNQPQHF. As DNA, the CDR3 is TGTGCCAGCAGCCCCACAGCGATGGGTAATCAGCCCCAGCATTTT.

The gene calls are TRBV5-5 and TRBJ2-1; maybe TRBD1 (6 bases). CDR1 SGHKS and CDR2 YYEKEE come from the germline V gene (reference sequence). V lost 4 bases, J lost 11 bases, and 13 bases lay in between. CDR3 length: 12 amino acids. DNA for the CDR3: TGTGCCAGCAGCCAACTTGGACAGCAGCAGTTCTTC. Protein product: CASSQLGQQQFF.

The chain carries TRBV28 and TRBJ2-1; perhaps TRBD1 as D (5 bases). Deletions cut 4 bases from V and 9 bases from J, with 13 bases between. CDR1 and CDR2 (germline): MDHEN, SYDVKM. The CDR3 is 13 residues long. CDR3: CASSWAGSGEQFF. The DNA for the CDR3 is TGTGCCAGCAGTTGGGCAGGGTCCGGTGAGCAGTTCTTC.

This clonotype appeared a few times. This rearrangement joins TRBV28 to TRBJ2-7; 8 bases are a match to TRBD1. There are 13 residues in the CDR3. Germline values: CDR1 MDHEN, CDR2 SYDVKM. Trimming cost V 3 bases and J 6 bases; bases outside gene matches: 4. The CDR3: CASSFAGGFEQYV. The CDR3, as DNA: TGTGCCAGCAGTTTCGCAGGGGGCTTCGAGCAGTACGTC.

This clonotype was found many times. The chain joins TRBV3-1 to TRBJ2-2; 8 bases align to TRBD2. This CDR3 contains 17 residues. Per germline, CDR1 LGHDT and CDR2 YNNKEL (reference sequence). J was trimmed by 3 bases and V by 1 base; bases with no gene match: 7. The CDR3 spells CASSQGFSGADTGELFF. In nucleotides, the CDR3 is TGTGCCAGCAGCCAAGGCTTTAGCGGGGCGGACACCGGGGAGCTGTTTTTT.

This clonotype has a handful of counts. The rearrangement uses TRBV19 and TRBJ1-6; 9 positions agree with TRBD1. This CDR3 has 16 amino acids. Germline V gives CDR1 LNHDA, CDR2 SQIVND (reference sequence). J gave up 9 bases and V 6 bases, and 12 bases lay outside the gene matches. DNA of the CDR3: TGTGCCAGTAGGAATTATCGATCGGGACAGGGTTCACCCCTCCACTTT. Residues: CASRNYRSGQGSPLHF. Full variable domain (missing parts from reference TRBV19 and TRBJ1-6): DGGITQSPKYLFRKEGQNVTLSCEQNLNHDAMYWYRQDPGQGLRLIYYSQIVNDFQKGDIAEGYSVSREKKESFPLTVTSAQKNPTAFYLCASRNYRSGQGSPLHFGNGTRLTVT.